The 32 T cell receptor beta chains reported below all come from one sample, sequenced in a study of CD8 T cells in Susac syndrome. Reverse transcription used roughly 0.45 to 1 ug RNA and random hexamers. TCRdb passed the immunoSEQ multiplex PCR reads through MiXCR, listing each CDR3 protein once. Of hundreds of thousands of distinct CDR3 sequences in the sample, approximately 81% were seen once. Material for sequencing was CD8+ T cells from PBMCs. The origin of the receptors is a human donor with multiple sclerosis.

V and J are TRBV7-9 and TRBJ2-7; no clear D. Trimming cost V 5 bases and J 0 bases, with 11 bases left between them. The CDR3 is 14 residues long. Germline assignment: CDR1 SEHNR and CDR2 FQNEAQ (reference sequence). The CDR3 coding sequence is TGTGCCAGCAGCGCCGAAAGCCCCTCCTACGAGCAGTACTTC. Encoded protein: CASSAESPSYEQYF.

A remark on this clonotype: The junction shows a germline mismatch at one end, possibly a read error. In DNA, the CDR3 is TGCGCCAGCAGCTTGGGGGACAGTAACACTGAAGTTTTCTTT. Protein: CASSLGDSNTEVFF. The rearrangement links TRBV5-1 to TRBJ1-1, with 7 bases matching TRBD1. CDR1 SGHRS and CDR2 YFSETQ come from the germline V gene. This CDR3 has 14 residues.

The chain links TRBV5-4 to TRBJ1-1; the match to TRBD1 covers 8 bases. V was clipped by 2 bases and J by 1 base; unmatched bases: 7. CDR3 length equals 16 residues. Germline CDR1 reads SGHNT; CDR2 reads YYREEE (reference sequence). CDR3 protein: CASSFGPGGANTEAFF. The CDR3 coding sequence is TGTGCCAGCAGCTTTGGGCCAGGGGGCGCGAACACTGAAGCTTTCTTT.

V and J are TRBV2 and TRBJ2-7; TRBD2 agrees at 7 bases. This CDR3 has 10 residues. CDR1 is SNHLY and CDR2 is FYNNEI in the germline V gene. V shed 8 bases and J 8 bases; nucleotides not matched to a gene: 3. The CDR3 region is CASLGLKQYF. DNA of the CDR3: TGTGCCAGCTTGGGACTAAAGCAGTACTTC.

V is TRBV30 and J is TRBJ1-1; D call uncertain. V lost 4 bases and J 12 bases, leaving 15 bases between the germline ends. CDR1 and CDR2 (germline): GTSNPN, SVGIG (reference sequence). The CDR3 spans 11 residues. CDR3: CAWISPVGTFF. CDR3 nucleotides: TGTGCCTGGATTAGCCCGGTGGGGACTTTCTTT.

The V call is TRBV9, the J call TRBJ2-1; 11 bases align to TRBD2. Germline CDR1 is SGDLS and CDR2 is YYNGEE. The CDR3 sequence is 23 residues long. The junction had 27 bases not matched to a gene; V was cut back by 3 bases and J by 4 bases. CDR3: CASSGDRLSMRPEGLAVYNEQFF. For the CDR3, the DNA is TGTGCCAGCAGCGGGGACAGGCTGAGTATGCGCCCGGAGGGACTAGCGGTGTACAATGAGCAGTTCTTC. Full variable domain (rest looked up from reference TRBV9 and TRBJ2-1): DSGVTQTPKHLITATGQRVTLRCSPRSGDLSVYWYQQSLDQGLQFLIQYYNGEERAKGNILERFSAQQFPDLHSELNLSSLELGDSALYFCASSGDRLSMRPEGLAVYNEQFFGPGTRLTVL.

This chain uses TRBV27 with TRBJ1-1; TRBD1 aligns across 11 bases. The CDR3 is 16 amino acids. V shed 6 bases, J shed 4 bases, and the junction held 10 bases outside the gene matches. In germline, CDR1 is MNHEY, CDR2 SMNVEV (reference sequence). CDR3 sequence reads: CASSPPSGTGGTEAFF. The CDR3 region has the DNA TGTGCCAGCAGCCCCCCCTCCGGGACAGGGGGCACTGAAGCTTTCTTT.

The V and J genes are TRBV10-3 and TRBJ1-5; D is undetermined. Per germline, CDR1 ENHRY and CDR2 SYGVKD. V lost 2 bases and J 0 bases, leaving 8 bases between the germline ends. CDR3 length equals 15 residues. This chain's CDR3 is CAISEGMYSNQPQHF. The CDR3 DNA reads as TGTGCCATCAGTGAGGGGATGTATAGCAATCAGCCCCAGCATTTT.

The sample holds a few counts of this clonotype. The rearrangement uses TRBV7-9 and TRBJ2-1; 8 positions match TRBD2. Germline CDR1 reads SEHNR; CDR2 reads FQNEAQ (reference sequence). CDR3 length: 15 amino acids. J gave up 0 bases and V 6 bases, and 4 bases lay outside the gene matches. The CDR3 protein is CASRIAGNSYNEQFF. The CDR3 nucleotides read TGTGCCAGCAGGATAGCGGGGAACTCCTACAATGAGCAGTTCTTC.

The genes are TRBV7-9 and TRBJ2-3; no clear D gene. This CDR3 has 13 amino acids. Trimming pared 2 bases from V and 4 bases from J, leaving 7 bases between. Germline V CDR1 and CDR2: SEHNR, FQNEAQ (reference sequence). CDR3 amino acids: CASSLIIADTQYF. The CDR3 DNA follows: TGTGCCAGCAGCTTAATTATAGCAGATACGCAGTATTTT.

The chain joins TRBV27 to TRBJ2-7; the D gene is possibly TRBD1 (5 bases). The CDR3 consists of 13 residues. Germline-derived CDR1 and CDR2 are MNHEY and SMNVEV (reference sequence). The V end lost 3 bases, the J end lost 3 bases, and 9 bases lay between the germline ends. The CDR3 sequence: CASSFGAVYEQYF. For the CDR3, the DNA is TGTGCCAGCAGTTTTGGGGCCGTCTACGAGCAGTACTTC.

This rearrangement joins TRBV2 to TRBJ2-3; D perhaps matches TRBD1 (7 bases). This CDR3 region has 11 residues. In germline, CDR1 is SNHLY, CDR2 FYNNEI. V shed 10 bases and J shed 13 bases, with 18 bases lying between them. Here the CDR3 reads CAIRGAGMEYF. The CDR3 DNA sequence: TGTGCCATCAGGGGGGCAGGTATGGAGTATTTT.

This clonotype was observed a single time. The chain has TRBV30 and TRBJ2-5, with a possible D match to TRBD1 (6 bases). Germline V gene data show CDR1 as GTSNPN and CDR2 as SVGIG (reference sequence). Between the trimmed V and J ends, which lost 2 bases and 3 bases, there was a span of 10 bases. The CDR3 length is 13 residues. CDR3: CAWSRTGKETQYF. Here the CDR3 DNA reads TGTGCCTGGAGTAGAACAGGGAAAGAGACCCAGTACTTC.

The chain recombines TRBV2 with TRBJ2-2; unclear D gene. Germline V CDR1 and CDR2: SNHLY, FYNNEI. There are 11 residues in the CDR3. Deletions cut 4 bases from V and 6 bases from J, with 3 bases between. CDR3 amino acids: CASSVSGELFF. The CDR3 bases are TGTGCCAGCAGTGTATCCGGGGAGCTGTTTTTT.

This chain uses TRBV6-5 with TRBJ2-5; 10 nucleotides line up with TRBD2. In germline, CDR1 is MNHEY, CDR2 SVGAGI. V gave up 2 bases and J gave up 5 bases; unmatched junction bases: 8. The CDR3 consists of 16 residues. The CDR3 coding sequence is TGTGCCAGCAGTTACCGGCCTAGCGGGAGATGGGAGACCCAGTACTTC. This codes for CASSYRPSGRWETQYF.

CDR3 residues: CASTGPGNTIYF. The CDR3 DNA sequence: TGTGCCAGTACAGGGCCTGGAAACACCATATATTTT. The chain employs TRBV9 and TRBJ1-3, with D maybe TRBD1 (6 bases). The ends were cut back, 8 bases at V and 2 bases at J, with 8 bases in the middle. The CDR3 length is 12 residues. Per germline, CDR1 SGDLS and CDR2 YYNGEE.

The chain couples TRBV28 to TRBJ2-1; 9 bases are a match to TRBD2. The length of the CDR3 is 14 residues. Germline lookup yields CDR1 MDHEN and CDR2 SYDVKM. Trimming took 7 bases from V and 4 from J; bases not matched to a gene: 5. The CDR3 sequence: CASTIAGAYNEQFF. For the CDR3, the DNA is TGTGCCAGCACGATAGCGGGAGCGTACAATGAGCAGTTCTTC.

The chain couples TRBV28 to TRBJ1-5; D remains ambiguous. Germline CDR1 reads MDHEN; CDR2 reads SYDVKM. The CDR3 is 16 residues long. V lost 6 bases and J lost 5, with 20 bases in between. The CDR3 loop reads CASSLRLTMRDQPQHF. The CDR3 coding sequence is TGTGCCAGCAGCCTAAGACTTACAATGAGGGATCAGCCCCAGCATTTT.

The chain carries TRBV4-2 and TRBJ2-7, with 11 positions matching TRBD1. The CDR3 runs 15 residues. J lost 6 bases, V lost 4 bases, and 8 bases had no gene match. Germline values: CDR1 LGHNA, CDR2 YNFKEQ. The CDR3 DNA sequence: TGTGCCAGCAGCCGTACCGGGACAGGGGGATTCGAGCAGTACTTC. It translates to CASSRTGTGGFEQYF.

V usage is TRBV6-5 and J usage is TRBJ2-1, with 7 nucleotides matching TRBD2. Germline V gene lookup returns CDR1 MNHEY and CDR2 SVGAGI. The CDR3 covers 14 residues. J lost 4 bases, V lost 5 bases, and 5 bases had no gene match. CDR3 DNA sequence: TGTGCCAGCAGTGGTCCTAGCGGTTACAATGAGCAGTTCTTC. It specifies CASSGPSGYNEQFF.

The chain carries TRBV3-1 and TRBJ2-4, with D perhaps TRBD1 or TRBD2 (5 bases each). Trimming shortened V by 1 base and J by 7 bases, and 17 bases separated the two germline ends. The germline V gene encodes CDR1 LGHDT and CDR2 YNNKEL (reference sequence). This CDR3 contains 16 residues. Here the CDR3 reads CASSQGTIWGKNIQYF. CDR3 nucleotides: TGTGCCAGCAGCCAAGGGACGATCTGGGGGAAGAACATTCAGTACTTC.

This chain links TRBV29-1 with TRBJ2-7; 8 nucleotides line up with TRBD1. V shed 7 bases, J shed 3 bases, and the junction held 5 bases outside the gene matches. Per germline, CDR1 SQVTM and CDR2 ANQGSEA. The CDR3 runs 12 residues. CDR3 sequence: CSGIGTGYEQYF. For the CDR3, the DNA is TGCAGCGGGATAGGGACAGGCTACGAGCAGTACTTC.

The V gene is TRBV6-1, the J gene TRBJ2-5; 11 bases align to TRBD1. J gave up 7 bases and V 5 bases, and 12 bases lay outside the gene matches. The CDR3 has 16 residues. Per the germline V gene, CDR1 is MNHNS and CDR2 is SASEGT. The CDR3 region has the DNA TGTGCCAGCAGTCGTCCGGACAGGGGGCGTTTTGGGACCCAGTACTTC. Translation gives CASSRPDRGRFGTQYF.

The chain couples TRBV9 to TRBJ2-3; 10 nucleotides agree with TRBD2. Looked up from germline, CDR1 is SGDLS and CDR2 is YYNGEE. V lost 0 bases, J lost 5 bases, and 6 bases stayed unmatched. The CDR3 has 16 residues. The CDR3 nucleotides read TGTGCCAGCAGCGTAGTCTCTAGCGGGGGTCGAGATACGCAGTATTTT. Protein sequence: CASSVVSSGGRDTQYF. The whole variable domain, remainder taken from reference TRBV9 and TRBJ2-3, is DSGVTQTPKHLITATGQRVTLRCSPRSGDLSVYWYQQSLDQGLQFLIQYYNGEERAKGNILERFSAQQFPDLHSELNLSSLELGDSALYFCASSVVSSGGRDTQYFGPGTRLTVL.

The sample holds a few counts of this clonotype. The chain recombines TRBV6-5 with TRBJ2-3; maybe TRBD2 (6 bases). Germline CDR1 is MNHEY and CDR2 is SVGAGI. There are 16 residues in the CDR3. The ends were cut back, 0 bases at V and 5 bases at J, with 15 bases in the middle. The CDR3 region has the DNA TGTGCCAGCAGTTACTCGGAGTTCGGGAGCGGAGATACGCAGTATTTT. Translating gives CASSYSEFGSGDTQYF.

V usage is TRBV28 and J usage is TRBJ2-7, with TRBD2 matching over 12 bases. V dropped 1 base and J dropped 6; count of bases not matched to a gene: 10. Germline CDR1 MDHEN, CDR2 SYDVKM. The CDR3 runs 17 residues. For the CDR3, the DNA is TGTGCCAGCAGTTTATCTTCCCTAGCGGGAGGGCGTATCGAGCAGTACTTC. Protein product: CASSLSSLAGGRIEQYF. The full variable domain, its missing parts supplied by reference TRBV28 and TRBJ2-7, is DVKVTQSSRYLVKRTGEKVFLECVQDMDHENMFWYRQDPGLGLRLIYFSYDVKMKEKGDIPEGYSVSREKKERFSLILESASTNQTSMYLCASSLSSLAGGRIEQYFGPGTRLTVT.

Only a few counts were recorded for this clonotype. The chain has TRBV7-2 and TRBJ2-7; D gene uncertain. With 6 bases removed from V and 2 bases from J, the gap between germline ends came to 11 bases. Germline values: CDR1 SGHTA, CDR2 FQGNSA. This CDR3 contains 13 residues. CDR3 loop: CASSSTVTYEQYF. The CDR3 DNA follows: TGTGCCAGCAGTTCTACCGTGACCTACGAGCAGTACTTC.

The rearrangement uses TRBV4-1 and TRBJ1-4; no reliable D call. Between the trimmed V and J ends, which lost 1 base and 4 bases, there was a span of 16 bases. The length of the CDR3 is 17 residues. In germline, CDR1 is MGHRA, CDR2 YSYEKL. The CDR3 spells CASSQGSGRSDNEKLFF. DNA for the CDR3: TGCGCCAGCAGCCAAGGTTCTGGGCGCAGTGATAATGAAAAACTGTTTTTT.

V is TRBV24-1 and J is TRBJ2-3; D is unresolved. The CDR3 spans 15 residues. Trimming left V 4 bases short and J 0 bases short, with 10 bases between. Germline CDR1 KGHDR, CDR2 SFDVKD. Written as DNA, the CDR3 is TGTGCCACCAGTGACCGGGCCTCTAGCACAGATACGCAGTATTTT. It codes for CATSDRASSTDTQYF.

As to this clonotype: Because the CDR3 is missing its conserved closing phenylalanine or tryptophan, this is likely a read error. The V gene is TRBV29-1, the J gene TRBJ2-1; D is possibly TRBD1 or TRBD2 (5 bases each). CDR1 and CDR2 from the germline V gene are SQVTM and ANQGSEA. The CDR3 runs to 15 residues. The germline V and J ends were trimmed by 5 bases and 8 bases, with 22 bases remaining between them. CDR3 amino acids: CSVPSTQALGDEQFL. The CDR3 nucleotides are TGCAGCGTTCCTTCCACACAGGCCCTGGGAGATGAGCAGTTCCTC.

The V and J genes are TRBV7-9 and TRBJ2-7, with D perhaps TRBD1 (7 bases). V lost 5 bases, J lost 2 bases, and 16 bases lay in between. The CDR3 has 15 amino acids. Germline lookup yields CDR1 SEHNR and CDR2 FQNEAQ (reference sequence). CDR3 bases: TGTGCCAGCAGCCACGGGCGGGACAGTGCCTACGAGCAGTACTTC. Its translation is CASSHGRDSAYEQYF. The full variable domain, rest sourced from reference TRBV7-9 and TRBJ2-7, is DTGVSQNPRHKITKRGQNVTFRCDPISEHNRLYWYRQTLGQGPEFLTYFQNEAQLEKSRLLSDRFSAERPKGSFSTLEIQRTEQGDSAMYLCASSHGRDSAYEQYFGPGTRLTVT.

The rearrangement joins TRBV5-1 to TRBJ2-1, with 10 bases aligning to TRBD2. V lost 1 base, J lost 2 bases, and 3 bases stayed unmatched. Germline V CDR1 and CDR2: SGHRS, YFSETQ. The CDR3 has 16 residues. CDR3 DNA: TGCGCCAGCAGCTTGAGCGGGAGGGCCCCCTACAATGAGCAGTTCTTC. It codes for CASSLSGRAPYNEQFF. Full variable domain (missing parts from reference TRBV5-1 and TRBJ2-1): KAGVTQTPRYLIKTRGQQVTLSCSPISGHRSVSWYQQTPGQGLQFLFEYFSETQRNKGNFPGRFSGRQFSNSRSEMNVSTLELGDSALYLCASSLSGRAPYNEQFFGPGTRLTVL.